The sequence of this TCR beta chain was determined in a study of T cells after yellow fever vaccination. Study findings and constraints: Within FACS-sorted repertoires, abundant clonotypes contaminating from the bulk population could be present.

The CDR3 has 15 residues. CDR1 and CDR2 from the germline V gene are LGHDT and YNNKEL (reference sequence). Trimming took off 1 base at V and 6 bases at J, with 13 bases between the two ends. TCRdb redid the calling of the 5' RACE reads with MiXCR, one entry per CDR3 protein. This table has 400,000 or so distinct CDR3 sequences, 6.2% appearing once. Many counts were recorded for this clonotype. Its antigen remains unknown. Sequencing used PBMCs, obtained 5 days after the yellow fever booster vaccination. The chain recombines TRBV3-1 with TRBJ1-5; D unresolved. The clonotype was recovered from a young man who received the YFV17D yellow fever vaccine. The chain's CDR3 is CASSQAAAASQPQHF. The DNA of the CDR3 is TGTGCCAGCAGCCAAGCCGCGGCAGCCTCTCAGCCCCAGCATTTT.